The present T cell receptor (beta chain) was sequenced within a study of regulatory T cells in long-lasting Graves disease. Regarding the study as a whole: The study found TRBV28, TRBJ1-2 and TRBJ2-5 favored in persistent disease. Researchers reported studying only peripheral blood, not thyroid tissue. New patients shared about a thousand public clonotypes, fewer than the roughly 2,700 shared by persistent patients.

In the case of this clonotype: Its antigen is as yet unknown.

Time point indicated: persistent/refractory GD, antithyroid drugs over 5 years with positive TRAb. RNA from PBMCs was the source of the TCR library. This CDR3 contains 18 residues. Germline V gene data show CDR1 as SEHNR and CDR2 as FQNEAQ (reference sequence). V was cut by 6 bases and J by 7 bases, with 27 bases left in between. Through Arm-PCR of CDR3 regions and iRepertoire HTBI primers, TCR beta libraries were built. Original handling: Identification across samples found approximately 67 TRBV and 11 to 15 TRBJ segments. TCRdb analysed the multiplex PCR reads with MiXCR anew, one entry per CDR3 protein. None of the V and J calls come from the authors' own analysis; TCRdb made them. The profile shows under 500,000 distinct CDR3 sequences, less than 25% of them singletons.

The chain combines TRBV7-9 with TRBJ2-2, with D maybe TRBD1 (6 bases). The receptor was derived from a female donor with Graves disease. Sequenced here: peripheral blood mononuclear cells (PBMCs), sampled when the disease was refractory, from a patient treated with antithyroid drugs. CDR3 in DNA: TGTGCCAGCAGACCACCCATCCGGGACACTTCAACCGGCGGGGAGCTGTTTTTT. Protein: CASRPPIRDTSTGGELFF.